These 20 T cell receptor beta chains were all obtained from the same sample, sequenced in a study of PD-1 blockade in classical Hodgkin lymphoma. Relapse was seen in all patients after autologous stem cell transplantation, and brentuximab vedotin exposure was variable. Sequencing used immunoSEQ multiplex PCR; TCRdb keeps in-frame clones, though not all of them. Of about 36,000 clones detected, roughly three quarters appear once; the ten largest clones hold approximately 14%. The source was peripheral blood mononuclear cells (PBMCs), collected before the second cycle of nivolumab. The receptors here all came from a human donor with classical Hodgkin lymphoma.

This rearrangement joins TRBV9 to TRBJ2-7; 8 bases are a match to TRBD2. The V gene's germline CDR1 is SGDLS and CDR2 YYNGEE. The CDR3 length is 15 residues. The J segment lost 4 bases and the V segment lost 2 bases, leaving 8 bases of the junction unmatched. Written as DNA, the CDR3 is TGTGCCAGCAGCGTCGCAGCAGCGGGGGTGTACGAGCAGTACTTC. It specifies CASSVAAAGVYEQYF.

This chain uses TRBV10-3 with TRBJ2-5; 9 bases map to TRBD1. CDR1 and CDR2 from the germline V gene are ENHRY and SYGVKD. CDR3 size: 14 residues. Trimming at V came to 11 bases and at J to 7 bases, leaving 14 bases not matched to a gene. For the CDR3, the DNA is TGTGCCGCCTCCGGTGGGACAGGGAATAGGACCCAGTACTTC. Its translation: CAASGGTGNRTQYF.

This clone has more than one count but fewer than ten. The gene calls are TRBV7-2 and TRBJ2-7; 8 bases are shared with TRBD2. V lost 5 bases and J lost 3; bases outside the gene matches: 12. Germline V gives CDR1 SGHTA, CDR2 FQGNSA. The CDR3 has 16 amino acids. The CDR3 sequence is CASSPSGSSGSYEQYF. In DNA, the CDR3 is TGTGCCAGCAGCCCCTCGGGCAGCAGCGGGAGCTACGAGCAGTACTTC.

V and J are TRBV28 and TRBJ2-3; D gene unclear. V was trimmed by 7 bases and J by 1 base, leaving 12 bases between them. Germline CDR1 reads MDHEN; CDR2 reads SYDVKM. This CDR3 is built from 14 residues. The CDR3 loop reads CASTLQLGTDTQYF. The CDR3 coding sequence is TGTGCCAGCACCCTCCAGCTTGGCACAGATACGCAGTATTTT.

This clone was counted only a few times. The J gene is TRBJ2-3, the V gene TRBV23-1; possibly TRBD2 for D (6 bases). TRBV23-1 is reported as an ORF; its role is uncertain. The V and J ends lost 8 bases and 5 bases respectively, with 32 bases between them. The length of the CDR3 is 19 residues. The CDR3 DNA reads TGCGCCAGCGGCCGGGCCCTTAGGACTACGACACCCGAGATAGATACGCAGTATTTT. This encodes CASGRALRTTTPEIDTQYF.

As to this clone: Compared with germline, one end of the junction differs, possibly owing to a read error. The chain is built from TRBV7-6 and TRBJ1-3; D possibly corresponds to TRBD1 (6 bases). Per the germline V gene, CDR1 is SGHVS and CDR2 is FNYEAQ. CDR3 length: 12 residues. The CDR3 loop is CASSLEWDTIHF. In nucleotides, the CDR3 is TGTGCCAGCAGCTTAGAGTGGGACACCATACATTTT.

This clone has just one count. The chain uses TRBV5-4 and TRBJ2-1; D remains unclear. V shed 0 bases and J shed 9 bases, with 4 bases lying between them. CDR1 is SGHNT, CDR2 YYREEE, per germline (reference sequence). CDR3 size: 11 residues. The CDR3 region is CASSLDGEQFF. The DNA of the CDR3 is TGTGCCAGCAGCTTGGACGGTGAGCAGTTCTTC.

The chain is built from TRBV10-3 and TRBJ1-1; 10 nucleotides align to TRBD1. Losses at the gene ends were 10 bases for V and 5 bases for J; bases not matched to a gene: 7. Per the germline V gene, CDR1 is ENHRY and CDR2 is SYGVKD. The CDR3 covers 13 residues. The CDR3 sequence: CATKTGGRTEAFF. The CDR3 nucleotides are TGTGCCACAAAGACAGGGGGCCGAACTGAAGCTTTCTTT.

The sample holds many counts of this clone. V is TRBV7-2 and J is TRBJ1-6; no clear D gene. CDR3 size: 13 residues. Trimming stripped 4 bases from V and 8 bases from J, with 9 bases between. Germline V CDR1 and CDR2: SGHTA, FQGNSA. CDR3 residues: CASSSPLHSPLHF. Written as DNA, the CDR3 is TGTGCCAGCAGCTCCCCTCTTCATTCACCCCTCCACTTT.

This clone was seen a few times. The same CDR3 also results from other DNA sequences found in this sample. The chain joins TRBV30 to TRBJ1-1, with D unresolved. V lost 0 bases and J lost 6, with 5 bases in between. This CDR3 is 11 amino acids long. In germline, CDR1 is GTSNPN, CDR2 SVGIG (reference sequence). The CDR3 DNA is TGTGCCTGGAGTGTACTCTCTGAAGCTTTCTTT. Translation gives CAWSVLSEAFF.

J is TRBJ1-2 and V is TRBV18, with D possibly TRBD1 on 6 matching bases. The CDR3 length is 14 residues. From germline, CDR1 is KGHSH and CDR2 LQKENI. V was cut by 0 bases and J by 7 bases, with 12 bases left in between. CDR3 amino acids: CASSPPNRAAGYTF. The CDR3 DNA is TGTGCCAGCTCACCACCGAACAGGGCTGCTGGCTACACCTTC.

The chain links TRBV29-1 to TRBJ2-1; no firm D call. The length of the CDR3 is 14 residues. Trimming took 1 base from V and 2 from J, leaving 9 bases between them. Germline lookup yields CDR1 SQVTM and CDR2 ANQGSEA. The chain's CDR3 is CSVEVVQAYNEQFF. The CDR3 region has the DNA TGCAGCGTTGAAGTTGTGCAGGCCTACAATGAGCAGTTCTTC.

The V call is TRBV6-5, the J call TRBJ2-1; D unresolved. V lost 2 bases and J lost 6, with 8 bases in between. The length of the CDR3 is 13 residues. CDR1 is MNHEY and CDR2 is SVGAGI in the germline V gene. The CDR3 sequence: CASSYMDSNEQFF. The CDR3 coding sequence is TGTGCCAGCAGTTACATGGATTCCAATGAGCAGTTCTTC.

The table lists this clone with a count of one. Distinct nucleotide sequences in the sample also encode this CDR3. V is TRBV6-1 and J is TRBJ2-3; 8 nucleotides align to TRBD2. The CDR3 is 15 residues long. The V segment lost 2 bases and the J segment 0 bases; nucleotides outside the gene matches: 1. Germline lookup yields CDR1 MNHNS and CDR2 SASEGT. In nucleotides, the CDR3 is TGTGCCAGCAGTGAACTAGCGGGTAGCACAGATACGCAGTATTTT. Its protein is CASSELAGSTDTQYF.

The V call is TRBV6-1, the J call TRBJ2-1, with TRBD1 matching 8 bases. CDR1 is MNHNS and CDR2 is SASEGT in the germline V gene. V was pared by 4 bases and J by 13 bases, with 12 bases of the junction left unmatched. The CDR3 covers 14 residues. The CDR3: CASSAMPATGVQFF. The CDR3 DNA follows: TGTGCCAGCAGTGCAATGCCCGCGACAGGGGTACAGTTCTTC.

This clone was found a few times. J is TRBJ1-4 and V is TRBV7-2, with D tentatively TRBD1 (5 bases). Germline values: CDR1 SGHTA, CDR2 FQGNSA. V dropped 6 bases and J dropped 2 bases, with 10 bases sitting between them. The CDR3 is made up of 14 amino acids. CDR3 in DNA: TGTGCCAGCAGGTCGGGGCGCACTAATGAAAAACTGTTTTTT. It encodes CASRSGRTNEKLFF. Drawing the rest from reference TRBV7-2 and TRBJ1-4, the complete variable domain is GAGVSQSPSNKVTEKGKDVELRCDPISGHTALYWYRQSLGQGLEFLIYFQGNSAPDKSGLPSDRFSAERTGGSVSTLTIQRTQQEDSAVYLCASRSGRTNEKLFFGSGTQLSVL.

The J gene is TRBJ2-3, the V gene TRBV29-1; D not resolved. Per germline, CDR1 SQVTM and CDR2 ANQGSEA. The V end was cut by 1 base, the J end by 2 bases, with 10 bases between. The CDR3 runs 14 residues. The CDR3 sequence: CSVEGTENTDTQYF. The DNA for the CDR3 is TGCAGCGTTGAAGGCACCGAGAACACAGATACGCAGTATTTT.

J is TRBJ2-1 and V is TRBV19, with 12 bases that match TRBD1. The germline gives CDR1 LNHDA, CDR2 SQIVND (reference sequence). The CDR3 sequence is 14 residues long. This CDR3 reads CATVRGQGAYEQFF. CDR3 in DNA: TGTGCTACAGTACGGGGACAGGGGGCCTATGAGCAGTTCTTC.

The chain couples TRBV19 to TRBJ2-7, with TRBD1 matching 7 bases. The ends lost 5 bases at V and 3 bases at J; junction bases unmatched: 7. The length of the CDR3 is 14 residues. Germline assignment: CDR1 LNHDA and CDR2 SQIVND (reference sequence). CDR3 nucleotide sequence: TGTGCCAGTAGTTCAAGACAGGGTAACTACGAGCAGTACTTC. Amino acid sequence: CASSSRQGNYEQYF.

The chain couples TRBV5-6 to TRBJ1-6; TRBD1 aligns across 7 bases. Germline V gives CDR1 SGHDT, CDR2 YYEEEE. CDR3 length equals 15 residues. The V segment lost 4 bases and the J segment 5 bases; nucleotides outside the gene matches: 6. CDR3 bases: TGTGCCAGCAGCCCGTCAGACAGGGATAATTCACCCCTCCACTTT. This sequence encodes CASSPSDRDNSPLHF.